This paragraph reports one TCR beta chain. Its target is not known. A universal primer site was added by template switching, and unique molecular identifiers were carried by the cDNA. MiXCR, applied by TCRdb to the 5' RACE reads, yields one record per CDR3 protein. The table records roughly 700,000 distinct CDR3 sequences, more than 6.5% of them present only once. V was shortened by 0 bases and J by 9 bases, with 11 bases between the two germline ends. There are 13 residues in the CDR3. CDR1 and CDR2 (germline): SEHNR, FQNEAQ (reference sequence). This entry is derived from a study of identical twins. Findings of the study overall: Researchers reported weaker excess twin sharing in beta out-of-frame sequences.

This same sample was also part of a study on yellow fever vaccine responses in identical twins.

The TCR comes from a young woman in good health. The chain employs TRBV7-9 and TRBJ1-2; unclear D gene. The sample consisted of PBMCs. CDR3 sequence (DNA): TGTGCCAGCAGCTTAGCAGGGAGTGAGCGCTACACCTTC. Protein product: CASSLAGSERYTF.